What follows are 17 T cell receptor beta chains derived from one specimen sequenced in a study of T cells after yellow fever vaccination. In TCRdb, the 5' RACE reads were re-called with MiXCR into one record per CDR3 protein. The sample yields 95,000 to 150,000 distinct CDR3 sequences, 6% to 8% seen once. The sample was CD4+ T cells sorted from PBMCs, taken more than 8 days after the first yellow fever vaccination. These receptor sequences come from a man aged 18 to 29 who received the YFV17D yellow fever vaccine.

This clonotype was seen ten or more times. The CDR3 sequence is CASSLAAGEDYGYTF. CDR3 sequence (DNA): TGTGCCAGCAGCTTAGCGGCAGGGGAAGACTATGGCTACACCTTC. This chain uses TRBV7-2 with TRBJ1-2, with D perhaps matching TRBD1 (6 bases). V was shortened by 0 bases and J by 3 bases, with 11 bases between the two germline ends. CDR3 size: 15 residues. CDR1 SGHTA and CDR2 FQGNSA come from the germline V gene.

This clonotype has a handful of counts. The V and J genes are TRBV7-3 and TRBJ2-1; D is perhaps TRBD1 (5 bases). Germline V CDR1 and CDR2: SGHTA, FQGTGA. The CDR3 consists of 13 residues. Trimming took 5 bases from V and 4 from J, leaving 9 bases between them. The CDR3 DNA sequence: TGTGCCAGCAGCCCAGGGATGTACAATGAGCAGTTCTTC. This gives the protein CASSPGMYNEQFF.

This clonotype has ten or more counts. The CDR3 sequence: CASSLGATDTDTQYF. Written as DNA, the CDR3 is TGCGCCAGCAGCTTGGGGGCGACAGACACAGATACGCAGTATTTT. The genes are TRBV5-1 and TRBJ2-3, with D possibly being TRBD1 (5 bases). CDR1 SGHRS and CDR2 YFSETQ come from the germline V gene. V lost 0 bases to trimming and J lost 2 bases, with 10 bases between them. The CDR3 spans 15 residues.

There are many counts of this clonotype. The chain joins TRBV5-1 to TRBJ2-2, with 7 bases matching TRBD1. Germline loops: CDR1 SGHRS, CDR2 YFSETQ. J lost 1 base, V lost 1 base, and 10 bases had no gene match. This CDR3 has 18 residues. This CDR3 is CASSLRPMGTENTGELFF. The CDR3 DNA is TGCGCCAGCAGCTTGCGCCCTATGGGGACAGAGAACACCGGGGAGCTGTTTTTT.

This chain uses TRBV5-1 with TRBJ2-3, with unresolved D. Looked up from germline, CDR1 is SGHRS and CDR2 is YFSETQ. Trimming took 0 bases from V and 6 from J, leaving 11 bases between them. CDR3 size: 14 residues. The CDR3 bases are TGCGCCAGCAGCTTGGAGCTAGGAAGGGATACGCAGTATTTT. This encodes CASSLELGRDTQYF. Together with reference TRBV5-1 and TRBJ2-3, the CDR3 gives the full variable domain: KAGVTQTPRYLIKTRGQQVTLSCSPISGHRSVSWYQQTPGQGLQFLFEYFSETQRNKGNFPGRFSGRQFSNSRSEMNVSTLELGDSALYLCASSLELGRDTQYFGPGTRLTVL.

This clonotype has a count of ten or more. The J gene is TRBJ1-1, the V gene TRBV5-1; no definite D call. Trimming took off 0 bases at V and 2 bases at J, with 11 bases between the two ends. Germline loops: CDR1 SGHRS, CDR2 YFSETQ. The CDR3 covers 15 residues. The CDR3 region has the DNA TGCGCCAGCAGCTTGGTTATTGGGGAAAACACTGAAGCTTTCTTT. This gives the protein CASSLVIGENTEAFF. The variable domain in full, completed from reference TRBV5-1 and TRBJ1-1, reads KAGVTQTPRYLIKTRGQQVTLSCSPISGHRSVSWYQQTPGQGLQFLFEYFSETQRNKGNFPGRFSGRQFSNSRSEMNVSTLELGDSALYLCASSLVIGENTEAFFGQGTRLTVV.

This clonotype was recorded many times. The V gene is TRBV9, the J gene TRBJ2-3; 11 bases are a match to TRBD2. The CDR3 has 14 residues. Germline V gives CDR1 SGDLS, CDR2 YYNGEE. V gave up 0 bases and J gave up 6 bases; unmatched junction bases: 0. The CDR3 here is CASSVASGGDTQYF. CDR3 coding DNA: TGTGCCAGCAGCGTAGCTAGCGGGGGGGATACGCAGTATTTT. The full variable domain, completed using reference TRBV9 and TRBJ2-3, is DSGVTQTPKHLITATGQRVTLRCSPRSGDLSVYWYQQSLDQGLQFLIQYYNGEERAKGNILERFSAQQFPDLHSELNLSSLELGDSALYFCASSVASGGDTQYFGPGTRLTVL.

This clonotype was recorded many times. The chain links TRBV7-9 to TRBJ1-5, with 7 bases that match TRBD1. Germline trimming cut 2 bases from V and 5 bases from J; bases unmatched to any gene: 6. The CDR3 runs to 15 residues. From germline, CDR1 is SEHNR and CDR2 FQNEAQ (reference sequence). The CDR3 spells CASSLNRGDDQPQHF. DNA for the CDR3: TGTGCCAGCAGCTTAAACAGGGGCGACGATCAGCCCCAGCATTTT.

This CDR3 reads CASSRDRSDTQYF. The CDR3 DNA reads as TGTGCCAGCAGCCGGGACAGATCAGATACGCAGTATTTT. The chain is built from TRBV4-2 and TRBJ2-3; 7 nucleotides agree with TRBD1. The V segment lost 4 bases and the J segment 4 bases; nucleotides outside the gene matches: 2. Germline V gene data show CDR1 as LGHNA and CDR2 as YNFKEQ. The CDR3 loop spans 13 amino acids.

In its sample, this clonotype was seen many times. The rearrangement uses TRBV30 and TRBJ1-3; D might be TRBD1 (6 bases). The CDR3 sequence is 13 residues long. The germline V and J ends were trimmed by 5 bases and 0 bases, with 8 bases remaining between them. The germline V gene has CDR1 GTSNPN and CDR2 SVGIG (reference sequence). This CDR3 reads CAWDRSSGNTIYF. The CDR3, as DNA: TGTGCCTGGGACAGGAGCTCTGGAAACACCATATATTTT.

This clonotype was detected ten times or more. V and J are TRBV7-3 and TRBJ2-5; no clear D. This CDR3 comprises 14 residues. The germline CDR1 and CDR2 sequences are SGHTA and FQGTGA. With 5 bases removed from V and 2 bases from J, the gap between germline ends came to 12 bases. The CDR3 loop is CASSVGAAQETQYF. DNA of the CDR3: TGTGCCAGCAGCGTGGGTGCAGCTCAAGAGACCCAGTACTTC.

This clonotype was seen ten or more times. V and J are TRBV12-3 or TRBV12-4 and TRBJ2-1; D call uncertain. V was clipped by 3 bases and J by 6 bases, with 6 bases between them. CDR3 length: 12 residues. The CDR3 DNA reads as TGTGCCAGCAGTTTTTCGGGCAATGAGCAGTTCTTC. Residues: CASSFSGNEQFF.

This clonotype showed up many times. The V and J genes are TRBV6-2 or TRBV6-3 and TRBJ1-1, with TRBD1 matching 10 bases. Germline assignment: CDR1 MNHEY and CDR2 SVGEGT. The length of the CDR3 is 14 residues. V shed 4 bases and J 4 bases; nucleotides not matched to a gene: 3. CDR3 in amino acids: CASSLRTGGTEAFF. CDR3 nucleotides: TGTGCCAGCAGTTTGAGGACAGGGGGCACTGAAGCTTTCTTT.

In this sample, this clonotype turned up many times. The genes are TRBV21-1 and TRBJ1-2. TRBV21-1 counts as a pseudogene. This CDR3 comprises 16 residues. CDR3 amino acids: CASSKDLGHSPVGYTF. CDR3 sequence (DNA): TGTGCCAGCAGCAAGGACCTGGGACATAGCCCGGTGGGCTACACCTTC.

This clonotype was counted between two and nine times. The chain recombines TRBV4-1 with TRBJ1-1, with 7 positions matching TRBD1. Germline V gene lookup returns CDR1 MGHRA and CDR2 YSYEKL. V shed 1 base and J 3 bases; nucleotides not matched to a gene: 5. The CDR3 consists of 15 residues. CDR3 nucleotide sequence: TGCGCCAGCAGCCAAGGGGGACAGAGACACACTGAAGCTTTCTTT. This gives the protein CASSQGGQRHTEAFF.

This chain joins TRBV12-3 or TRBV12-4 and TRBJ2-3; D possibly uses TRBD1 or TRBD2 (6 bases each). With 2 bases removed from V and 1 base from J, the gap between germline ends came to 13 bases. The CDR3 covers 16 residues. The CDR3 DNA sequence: TGTGCCAGCAGTTTAAGGACGGGGGCCGGCACAGATACGCAGTATTTT. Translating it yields CASSLRTGAGTDTQYF.

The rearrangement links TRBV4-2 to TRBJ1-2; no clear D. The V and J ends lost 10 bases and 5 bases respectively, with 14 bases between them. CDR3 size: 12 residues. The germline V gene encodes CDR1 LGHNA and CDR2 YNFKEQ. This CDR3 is CAMSPGGYGYTF. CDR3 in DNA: TGTGCCATGAGCCCCGGTGGATATGGCTACACCTTC.